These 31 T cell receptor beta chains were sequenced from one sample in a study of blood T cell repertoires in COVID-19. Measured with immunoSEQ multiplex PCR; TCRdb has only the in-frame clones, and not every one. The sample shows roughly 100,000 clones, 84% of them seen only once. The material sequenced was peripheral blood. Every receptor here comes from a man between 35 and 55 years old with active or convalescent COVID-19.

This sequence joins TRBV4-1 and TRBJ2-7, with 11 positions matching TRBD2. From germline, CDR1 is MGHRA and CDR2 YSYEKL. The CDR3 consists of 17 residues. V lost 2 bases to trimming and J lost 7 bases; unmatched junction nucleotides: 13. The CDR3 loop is CASSQTVTSGGSLEQYF. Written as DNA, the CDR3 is TGCGCCAGCAGCCAAACTGTCACTAGCGGGGGTTCATTGGAGCAGTACTTC.

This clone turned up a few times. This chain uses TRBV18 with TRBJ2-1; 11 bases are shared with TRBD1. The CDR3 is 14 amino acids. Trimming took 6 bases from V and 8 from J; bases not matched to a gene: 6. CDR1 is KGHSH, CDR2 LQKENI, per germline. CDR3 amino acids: CASSRGQGVDEQFF. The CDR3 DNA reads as TGTGCCAGCTCGCGGGGACAGGGGGTCGATGAGCAGTTCTTC.

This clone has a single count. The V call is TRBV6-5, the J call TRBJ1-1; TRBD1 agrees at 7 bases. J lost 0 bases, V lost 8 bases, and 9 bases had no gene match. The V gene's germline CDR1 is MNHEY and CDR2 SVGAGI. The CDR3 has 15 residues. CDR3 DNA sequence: TGTGCCAGCGAGGGACAGCGCGCGATGAACACTGAAGCTTTCTTT. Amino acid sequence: CASEGQRAMNTEAFF.

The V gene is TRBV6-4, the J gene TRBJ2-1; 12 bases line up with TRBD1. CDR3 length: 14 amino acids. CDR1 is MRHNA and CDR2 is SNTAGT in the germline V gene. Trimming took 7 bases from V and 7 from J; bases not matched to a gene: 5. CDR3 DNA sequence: TGTGCCAGCACCCCGGGACAGGGGGCTAATGAGCAGTTCTTC. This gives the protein CASTPGQGANEQFF.

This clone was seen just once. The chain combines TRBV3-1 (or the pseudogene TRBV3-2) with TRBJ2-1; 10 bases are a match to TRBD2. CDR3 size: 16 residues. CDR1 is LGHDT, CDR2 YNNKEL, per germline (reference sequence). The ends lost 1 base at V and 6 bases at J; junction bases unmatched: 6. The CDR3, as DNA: TGTGCCAGCAGCCAAGCGGGGGGACTAGCGTTCAATGAGCAGTTCTTC. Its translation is CASSQAGGLAFNEQFF.

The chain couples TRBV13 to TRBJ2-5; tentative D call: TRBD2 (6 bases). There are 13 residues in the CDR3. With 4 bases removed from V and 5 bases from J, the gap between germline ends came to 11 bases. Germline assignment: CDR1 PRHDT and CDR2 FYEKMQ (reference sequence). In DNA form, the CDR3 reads TGTGCCAGCAGCTCGGGGAGGAGGGAGACCCAGTACTTC. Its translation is CASSSGRRETQYF.

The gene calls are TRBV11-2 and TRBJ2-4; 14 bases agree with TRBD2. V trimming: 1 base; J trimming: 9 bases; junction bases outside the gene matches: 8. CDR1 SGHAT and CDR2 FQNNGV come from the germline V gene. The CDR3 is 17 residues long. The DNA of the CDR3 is TGTGCCAGCAGCTTAGCGACTAGCGGGGGGGTTGGTGGCATTCAGTACTTC. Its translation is CASSLATSGGVGGIQYF.

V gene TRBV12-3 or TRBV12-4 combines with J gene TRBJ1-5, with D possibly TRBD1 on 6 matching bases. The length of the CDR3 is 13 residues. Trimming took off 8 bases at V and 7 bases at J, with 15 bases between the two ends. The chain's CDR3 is CASVAGASQPQHF. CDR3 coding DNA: TGTGCCAGCGTGGCAGGGGCTAGCCAGCCCCAGCATTTT.

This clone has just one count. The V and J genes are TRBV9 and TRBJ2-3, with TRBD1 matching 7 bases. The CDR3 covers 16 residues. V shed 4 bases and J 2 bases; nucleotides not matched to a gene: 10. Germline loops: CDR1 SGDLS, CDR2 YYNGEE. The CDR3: CASSFTGTATTDTQYF. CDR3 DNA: TGTGCCAGCAGCTTCACCGGGACAGCCACCACAGATACGCAGTATTTT.

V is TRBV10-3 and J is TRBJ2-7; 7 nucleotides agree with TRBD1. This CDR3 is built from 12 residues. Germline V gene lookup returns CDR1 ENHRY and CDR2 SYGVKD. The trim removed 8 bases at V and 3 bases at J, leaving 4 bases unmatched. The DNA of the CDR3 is TGTGCCATCGGACAGGTCGTCTACGAGCAGTACTTC. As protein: CAIGQVVYEQYF.

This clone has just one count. CDR3: CASGTGQGSNSPLHF. The CDR3 region has the DNA TGTGCTAGTGGTACCGGACAGGGCTCTAATTCACCCCTCCACTTT. J is TRBJ1-6 and V is TRBV12-5; 8 bases agree with TRBD1. CDR3 length: 15 residues. Germline assignment: CDR1 LGHNT and CDR2 FRNRAP. V lost 5 bases and J lost 6; bases outside the gene matches: 6. Combining the CDR3 with reference TRBV12-5 and TRBJ1-6 gives the whole variable domain DARVTQTPRHKVTEMGQEVTMRCQPILGHNTVFWYRQTMMQGLELLAYFRNRAPLDDSGMPKDRFSAEMPDATLATLKIQPSEPRDSAVYFCASGTGQGSNSPLHFGNGTRLTVT.

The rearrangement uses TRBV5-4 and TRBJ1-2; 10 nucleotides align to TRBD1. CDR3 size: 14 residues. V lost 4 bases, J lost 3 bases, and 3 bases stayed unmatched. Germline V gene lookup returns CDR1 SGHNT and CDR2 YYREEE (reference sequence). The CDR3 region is CASSKDRGDYGYTF. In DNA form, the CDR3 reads TGTGCCAGCAGCAAGGACAGGGGGGACTATGGCTACACCTTC.

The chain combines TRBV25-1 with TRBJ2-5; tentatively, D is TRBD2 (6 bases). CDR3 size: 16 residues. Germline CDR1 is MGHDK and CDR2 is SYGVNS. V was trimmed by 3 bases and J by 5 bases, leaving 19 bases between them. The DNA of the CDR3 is TGTGCCAGCAGTGAGGGGGGTGGCAGGAAGAGGGAGACCCAGTACTTC. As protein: CASSEGGGRKRETQYF.

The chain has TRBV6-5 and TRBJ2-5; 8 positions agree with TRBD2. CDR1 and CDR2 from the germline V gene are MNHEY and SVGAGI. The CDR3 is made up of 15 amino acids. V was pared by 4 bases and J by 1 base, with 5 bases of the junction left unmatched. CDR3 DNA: TGTGCCAGCAGTTCCTGGGGACTAGGCCAAGAGACCCAGTACTTC. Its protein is CASSSWGLGQETQYF.

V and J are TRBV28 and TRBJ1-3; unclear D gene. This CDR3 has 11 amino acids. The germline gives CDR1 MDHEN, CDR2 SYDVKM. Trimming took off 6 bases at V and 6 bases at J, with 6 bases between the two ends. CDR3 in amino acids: CASRHENTIYF. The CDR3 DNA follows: TGTGCCAGCAGACATGAAAACACCATATATTTT.

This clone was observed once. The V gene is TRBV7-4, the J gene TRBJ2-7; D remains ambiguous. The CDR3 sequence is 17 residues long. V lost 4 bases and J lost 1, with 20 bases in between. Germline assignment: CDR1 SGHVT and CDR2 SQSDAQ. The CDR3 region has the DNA TGTGCCAGCAGCTGCCCCTGTGGCAGGCCTACTTCCTACGAGCAGTACTTC. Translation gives CASSCPCGRPTSYEQYF.

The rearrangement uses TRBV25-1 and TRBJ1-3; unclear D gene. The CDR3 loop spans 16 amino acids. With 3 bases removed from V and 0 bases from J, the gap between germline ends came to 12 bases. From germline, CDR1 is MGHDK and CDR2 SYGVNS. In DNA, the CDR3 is TGTGCCAGCAGTGAGCCGACATCGAGCTCTGGAAACACCATATATTTT. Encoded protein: CASSEPTSSSGNTIYF.

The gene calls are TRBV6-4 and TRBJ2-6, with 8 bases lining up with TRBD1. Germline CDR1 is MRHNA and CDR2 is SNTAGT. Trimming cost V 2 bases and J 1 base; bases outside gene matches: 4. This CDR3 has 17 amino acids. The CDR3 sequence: CASSDKQGVSGANVLTF. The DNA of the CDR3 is TGTGCCAGCAGTGACAAACAGGGGGTATCTGGGGCCAACGTCCTGACTTTC.

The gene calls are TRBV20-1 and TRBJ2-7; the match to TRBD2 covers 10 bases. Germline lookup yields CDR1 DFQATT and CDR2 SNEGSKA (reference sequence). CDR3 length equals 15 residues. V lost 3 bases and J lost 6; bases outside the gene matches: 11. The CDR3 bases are TGCAGTGCTAGTCCCCCGGAGCGGGGGGGCCGCGAGCAGTACTTC. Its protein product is CSASPPERGGREQYF.

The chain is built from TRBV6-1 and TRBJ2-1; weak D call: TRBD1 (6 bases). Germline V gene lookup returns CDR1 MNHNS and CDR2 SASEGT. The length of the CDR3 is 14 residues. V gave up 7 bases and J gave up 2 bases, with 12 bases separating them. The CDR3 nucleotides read TGTGCCAGCACCCAGGGGTCAGCCTACAATGAGCAGTTCTTC. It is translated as CASTQGSAYNEQFF.

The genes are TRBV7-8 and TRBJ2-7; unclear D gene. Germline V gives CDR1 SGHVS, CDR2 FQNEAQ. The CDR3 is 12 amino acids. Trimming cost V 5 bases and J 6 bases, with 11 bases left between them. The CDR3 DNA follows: TGTGCCAGCAGCCCCCGGCTAGGCGAGCAGTACTTC. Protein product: CASSPRLGEQYF.

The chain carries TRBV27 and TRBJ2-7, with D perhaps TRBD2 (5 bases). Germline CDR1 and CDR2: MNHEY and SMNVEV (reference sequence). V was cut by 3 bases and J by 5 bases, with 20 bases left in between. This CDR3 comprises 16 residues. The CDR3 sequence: CASSFRVTEGENEQYF. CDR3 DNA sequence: TGTGCCAGCAGTTTCCGCGTCACTGAGGGCGAAAACGAGCAGTACTTC.

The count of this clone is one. The CDR3 bases are TGTGCCAGCAGCTCTGACGGACAGAGCAATCAGCCCCAGCATTTT. It codes for CASSSDGQSNQPQHF. This rearrangement joins TRBV5-5 to TRBJ1-5, with a weak D call TRBD1 (6 bases). CDR3 length equals 15 residues. V was shortened by 3 bases and J by 1 base, with 11 bases between the two germline ends. The germline V gene has CDR1 SGHKS and CDR2 YYEKEE (reference sequence).

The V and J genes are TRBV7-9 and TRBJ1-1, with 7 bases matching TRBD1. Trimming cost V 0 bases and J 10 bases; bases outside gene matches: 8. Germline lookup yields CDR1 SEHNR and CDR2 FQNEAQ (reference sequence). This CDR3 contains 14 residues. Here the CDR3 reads CASSLAGTASGAFF. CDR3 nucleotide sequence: TGTGCCAGCAGCTTAGCCGGGACAGCTTCTGGAGCTTTCTTT. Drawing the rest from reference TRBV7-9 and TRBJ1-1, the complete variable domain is DTGVSQNPRHKITKRGQNVTFRCDPISEHNRLYWYRQTLGQGPEFLTYFQNEAQLEKSRLLSDRFSAERPKGSFSTLEIQRTEQGDSAMYLCASSLAGTASGAFFGQGTRLTVV.

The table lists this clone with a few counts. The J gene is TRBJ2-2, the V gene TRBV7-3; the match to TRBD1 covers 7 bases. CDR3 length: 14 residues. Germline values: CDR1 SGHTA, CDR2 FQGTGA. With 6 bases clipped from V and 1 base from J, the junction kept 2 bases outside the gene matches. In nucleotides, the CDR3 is TGTGCCAGCAGTTGGACAGGGAACACCGGGGAGCTGTTTTTT. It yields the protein CASSWTGNTGELFF.

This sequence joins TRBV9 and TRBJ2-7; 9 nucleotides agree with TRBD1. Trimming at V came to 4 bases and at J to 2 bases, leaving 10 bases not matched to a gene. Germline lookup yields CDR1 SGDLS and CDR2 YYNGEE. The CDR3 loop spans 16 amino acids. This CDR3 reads CASSPRTGAHTYEQYF. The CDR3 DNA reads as TGTGCCAGCAGCCCTCGGACAGGGGCCCACACCTACGAGCAGTACTTC.

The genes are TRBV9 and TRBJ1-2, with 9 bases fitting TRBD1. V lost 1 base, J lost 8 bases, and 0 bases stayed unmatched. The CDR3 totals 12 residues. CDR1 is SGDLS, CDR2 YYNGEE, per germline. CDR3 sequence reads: CASSVTGGGYTF. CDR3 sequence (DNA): TGTGCCAGCAGCGTAACAGGGGGCGGCTACACCTTC. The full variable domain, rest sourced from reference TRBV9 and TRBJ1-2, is DSGVTQTPKHLITATGQRVTLRCSPRSGDLSVYWYQQSLDQGLQFLIQYYNGEERAKGNILERFSAQQFPDLHSELNLSSLELGDSALYFCASSVTGGGYTFGSGTRLTVV.

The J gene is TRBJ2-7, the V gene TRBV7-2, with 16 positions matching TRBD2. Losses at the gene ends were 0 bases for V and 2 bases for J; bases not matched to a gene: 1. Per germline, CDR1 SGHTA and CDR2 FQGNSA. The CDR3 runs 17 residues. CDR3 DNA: TGTGCCAGCAGCTTAGCGGGGACTAGCGGGGGGGCCTACGAGCAGTACTTC. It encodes CASSLAGTSGGAYEQYF.

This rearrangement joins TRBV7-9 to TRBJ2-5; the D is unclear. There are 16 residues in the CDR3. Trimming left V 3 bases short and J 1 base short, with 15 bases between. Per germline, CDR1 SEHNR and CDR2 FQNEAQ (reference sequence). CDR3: CASSLRSRQFQETQYF. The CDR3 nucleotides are TGTGCCAGCAGCTTGAGATCCAGGCAATTCCAAGAGACCCAGTACTTC.

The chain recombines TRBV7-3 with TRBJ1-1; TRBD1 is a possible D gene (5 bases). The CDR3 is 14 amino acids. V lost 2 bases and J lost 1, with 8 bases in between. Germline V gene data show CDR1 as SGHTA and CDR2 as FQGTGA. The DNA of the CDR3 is TGTGCCAGCAGCTTAGGGGCCGCGAACACTGAAGCTTTCTTT. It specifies CASSLGAANTEAFF.

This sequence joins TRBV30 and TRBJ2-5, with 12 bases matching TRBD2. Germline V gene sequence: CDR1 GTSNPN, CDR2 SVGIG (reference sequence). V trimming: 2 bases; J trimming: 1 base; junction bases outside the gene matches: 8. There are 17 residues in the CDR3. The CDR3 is CAWSRGWTSGVQETQYF. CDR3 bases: TGTGCCTGGAGTAGGGGTTGGACTAGCGGGGTCCAAGAGACCCAGTACTTC.